These 3 T cell receptor beta chains were sequenced from one sample in a study of CD4+ T cells in melanoma. Repertoires were generated with immunoSEQ multiplex PCR, while TCRdb's copy carries only in-frame clones and drops some. The sample has 9,500 to 13,000 clones, around two thirds seen once. Sequencing was done on a sample of cells from a culture (not recorded whether cultured in vitro). These receptors all stem from a human donor with melanoma.

The chain has TRBV18 and TRBJ2-1; perhaps TRBD1 as D (6 bases). Trimming removed 4 bases from V and 2 bases from J, with 12 bases in between. Germline V gives CDR1 KGHSH, CDR2 LQKENI. The CDR3 totals 15 residues. The CDR3 region is CASSLGQTPYNEQFF. CDR3 sequence (DNA): TGTGCCAGCTCACTTGGACAGACCCCCTACAATGAGCAGTTCTTC.

V usage is TRBV5-5 and J usage is TRBJ1-5, with D tentatively TRBD1 (6 bases). Trimming cost V 4 bases and J 1 base, with 9 bases left between them. Germline loops: CDR1 SGHKS, CDR2 YYEKEE (reference sequence). The CDR3 is 14 residues long. CDR3 in DNA: TGTGCCAGCAGCAAAGGACAGAGCAATCAGCCCCAGCATTTT. This encodes CASSKGQSNQPQHF.

The V call is TRBV5-5, the J call TRBJ1-2; D perhaps matches TRBD1 (5 bases). This CDR3 has 12 amino acids. Germline V gene lookup returns CDR1 SGHKS and CDR2 YYEKEE (reference sequence). V shed 4 bases and J shed 4 bases, with 8 bases lying between them. CDR3 in amino acids: CASSAGFYGYTF. In DNA, the CDR3 is TGTGCCAGCAGCGCAGGGTTCTATGGCTACACCTTC.